The 18 T cell receptor beta chains reported below all come from one sample, sequenced in a study of identical twins. TCRdb itself ran the 5' RACE reads through MiXCR, one entry per CDR3 protein. The data show over 200,000 distinct CDR3 sequences, 10% seen once. The sequenced sample was memory T cells sorted from blood. The receptor source for this set is a man between 50 and 59 years old in good health.

The rearrangement links TRBV20-1 to TRBJ1-1; 7 bases are shared with TRBD1. Trimming removed 6 bases from V and 9 bases from J; junction bases left unmatched: 7. Germline CDR1 is DFQATT and CDR2 is SNEGSKA (reference sequence). There are 11 residues in the CDR3. CDR3 residues: CSAATGSQAFF. The CDR3 bases are TGCAGTGCCGCGACAGGGTCCCAAGCTTTCTTT.

This chain uses TRBV10-3 with TRBJ2-7; D assignment may be TRBD1 or TRBD2 (5 bases each). V gave up 3 bases and J gave up 3 bases, with 9 bases separating them. The CDR3 is 13 residues long. From germline, CDR1 is ENHRY and CDR2 SYGVKD. Here the CDR3 reads CAISDGTNYEQYF. In DNA, the CDR3 is TGTGCCATCAGTGACGGGACCAACTACGAGCAGTACTTC.

V gene TRBV20-1 combines with J gene TRBJ1-1; the match to TRBD1 covers 9 bases. The CDR3 is made up of 15 amino acids. CDR1 and CDR2 (germline): DFQATT, SNEGSKA (reference sequence). With V trimmed by 5 bases and J by 0 bases, 7 bases remained unmatched. The CDR3 bases are TGCAGTGCTGACGGGACAGGGACAATGAACACTGAAGCTTTCTTT. Its protein is CSADGTGTMNTEAFF.

This clonotype was counted between two and nine times. V usage is TRBV13 and J usage is TRBJ2-1; D not resolved. Germline CDR1 reads PRHDT; CDR2 reads FYEKMQ (reference sequence). The CDR3 has 15 residues. V was clipped by 1 base and J by 1 base, with 8 bases between them. The CDR3 loop reads CASSLAPNSYNEQFF. DNA of the CDR3: TGTGCCAGCAGCTTAGCTCCCAATTCCTACAATGAGCAGTTCTTC.

This clonotype was picked up a small number of times. The chain links TRBV7-2 to TRBJ1-4; 9 nucleotides match TRBD1. J gave up 3 bases and V 3 bases, and 5 bases lay outside the gene matches. CDR3 length: 16 amino acids. Germline CDR1 reads SGHTA; CDR2 reads FQGNSA. The CDR3 DNA reads as TGTGCCAGCAGCTTCGGGGGACAGGGTGCTAATGAAAAACTGTTTTTT. Translated, it gives CASSFGGQGANEKLFF. Full variable domain (rest looked up from reference TRBV7-2 and TRBJ1-4): GAGVSQSPSNKVTEKGKDVELRCDPISGHTALYWYRQSLGQGLEFLIYFQGNSAPDKSGLPSDRFSAERTGGSVSTLTIQRTQQEDSAVYLCASSFGGQGANEKLFFGSGTQLSVL.

This clonotype has ten or more counts. V and J are TRBV9 and TRBJ2-1; D remains ambiguous. V lost 0 bases and J 0 bases, leaving 7 bases between the germline ends. The CDR3 totals 15 residues. CDR1 and CDR2 (germline): SGDLS, YYNGEE. The CDR3 DNA reads as TGTGCCAGCAGCGTAGTACAGAGCTCCTACAATGAGCAGTTCTTC. Translation: CASSVVQSSYNEQFF.

This clonotype showed up just a few times. The genes are TRBV27 and TRBJ2-3; no clear D gene. This CDR3 has 11 residues. Germline loops: CDR1 MNHEY, CDR2 SMNVEV (reference sequence). Deletions cut 1 base from V and 8 bases from J, with 4 bases between. The CDR3 here is CASSLYGTQYF. The CDR3 DNA reads as TGTGCCAGCAGTTTATATGGTACGCAGTATTTT.

This clonotype has at least ten counts. The chain is built from TRBV5-6 and TRBJ2-7; 13 bases fit TRBD2. Germline V gene sequence: CDR1 SGHDT, CDR2 YYEEEE. There are 17 residues in the CDR3. Germline trimming cut 0 bases from V and 2 bases from J; bases unmatched to any gene: 5. CDR3 protein: CASSLGLAGGPTYEQYF. The DNA of the CDR3 is TGTGCCAGCAGCTTGGGACTAGCGGGGGGTCCCACCTACGAGCAGTACTTC. Full variable domain (remainder filled in from reference TRBV5-6 and TRBJ2-7): DAGVTQSPTHLIKTRGQQVTLRCSPKSGHDTVSWYQQALGQGPQFIFQYYEEEERQRGNFPDRFSGHQFPNYSSELNVNALLLGDSALYLCASSLGLAGGPTYEQYFGPGTRLTVT.

V and J are TRBV30 and TRBJ2-3; TRBD1 matches 7 bases. CDR1 and CDR2 from the germline V gene are GTSNPN and SVGIG (reference sequence). V lost 4 bases and J lost 1; bases outside the gene matches: 5. This CDR3 region has 14 residues. CDR3 nucleotide sequence: TGTGCCTGGAATCGGGACAGAGGCACAGATACGCAGTATTTT. Amino acids: CAWNRDRGTDTQYF.

This clonotype was detected ten times or more. The chain employs TRBV7-8 and TRBJ2-7, with 8 bases fitting TRBD2. The CDR3 sequence is 14 residues long. Germline V gives CDR1 SGHVS, CDR2 FQNEAQ. J gave up 5 bases and V 1 base, and 4 bases lay outside the gene matches. The CDR3 nucleotides are TGTGCCAGCAGCTTAGTTCGGCGGGAGGACGAGCAGTACTTC. This sequence encodes CASSLVRREDEQYF.

The chain carries TRBV4-3 and TRBJ1-5; perhaps TRBD1 as D (5 bases). Per germline, CDR1 LGHNA and CDR2 YSLEER. V lost 0 bases and J 6 bases, leaving 9 bases between the germline ends. This CDR3 has 14 residues. Here the CDR3 DNA reads TGCGCCAGCAGCCAAGAAGGAGGGGCTCAGCCCCAGCATTTT. This codes for CASSQEGGAQPQHF.

The chain joins TRBV6-2 or TRBV6-3 to TRBJ2-2; 12 bases are shared with TRBD2. Germline values: CDR1 MNHEY, CDR2 SVGEGT. This CDR3 spans 15 amino acids. V shed 10 bases and J 0 bases; nucleotides not matched to a gene: 3. CDR3 coding DNA: TGTGCCACCGGACTAGCGGGGACGAACACCGGGGAGCTGTTTTTT. Its translation is CATGLAGTNTGELFF.

In its sample, this clonotype was seen many times. The chain links TRBV7-8 to TRBJ2-6; 8 bases are a match to TRBD2. The germline V gene encodes CDR1 SGHVS and CDR2 FQNEAQ. The trim removed 1 base at V and 1 base at J, leaving 12 bases unmatched. This CDR3 region has 20 residues. In nucleotides, the CDR3 is TGTGCCAGCAGCTTAGGGGCCTTAGGACTAGCCCGGTCTGGGGCCAACGTCCTGACTTTC. Translating gives CASSLGALGLARSGANVLTF. The variable domain in full, with the rest retrieved from reference TRBV7-8 and TRBJ2-6, is GAGVSQSPRYKVAKRGQDVALRCDPISGHVSLFWYQQALGQGPEFLTYFQNEAQLDKSGLPSDRFFAERPEGSVSTLKIQRTQQEDSAVYLCASSLGALGLARSGANVLTFGAGSRLTVL.

This clonotype was counted only a few times. The chain is built from TRBV28 and TRBJ2-2, with TRBD2 matching over 7 bases. V shed 6 bases and J 2 bases; nucleotides not matched to a gene: 9. The CDR3 has 16 amino acids. Germline loops: CDR1 MDHEN, CDR2 SYDVKM. In DNA, the CDR3 is TGTGCCAGCAGCCGGGCGGCGACTAGCAACACCGGGGAGCTGTTTTTT. It encodes CASSRAATSNTGELFF.

This chain links TRBV6-1 with TRBJ2-7; D might be TRBD1 (7 bases). The CDR3 covers 15 residues. Trimming removed 7 bases at V and 6 bases at J, with 22 bases between. CDR1 and CDR2 from the germline V gene are MNHNS and SASEGT. The CDR3 region is CASNLLRDQGGEQYF. The CDR3 bases are TGTGCCAGCAACCTTTTAAGGGACCAGGGGGGCGAGCAGTACTTC.

CDR3 in amino acids: CASRGQVGLTTKQFF. The CDR3 DNA reads as TGTGCCAGCAGGGGACAGGTAGGGCTTACGACGAAGCAGTTCTTC. V is TRBV6-1 and J is TRBJ2-1; TRBD1 matches at 8 bases. The V gene end was trimmed by 6 bases and the J gene end by 11 bases; junction bases not matched to a gene: 15. Germline CDR1 is MNHNS and CDR2 is SASEGT. The CDR3 has 15 amino acids.

This clonotype was detected many times. The chain links TRBV7-9 to TRBJ2-1, with TRBD1 matching over 7 bases. The germline V gene has CDR1 SEHNR and CDR2 FQNEAQ (reference sequence). The CDR3 is 13 amino acids. V lost 11 bases and J lost 7; bases outside the gene matches: 11. The CDR3 nucleotides read TGTGCCTGGCCCCGGACAGGTGTAAATGAGCAGTTCTTC. This sequence encodes CAWPRTGVNEQFF.

This clonotype has at least ten counts. The rearrangement links TRBV7-2 to TRBJ1-2; 7 bases are shared with TRBD1. Germline V gene data show CDR1 as SGHTA and CDR2 as FQGNSA. The CDR3 is made up of 14 amino acids. J was trimmed by 5 bases and V by 5 bases; bases with no gene match: 8. The CDR3 DNA sequence: TGTGCCAGCAGCCAAGGGACAGCTCCGTATGGCTACACCTTC. Translating it yields CASSQGTAPYGYTF.